These 7 T cell receptor beta chains were sequenced from one sample in a study of cytomegalovirus exposure and HLA in healthy donors. PCR involved 60 Vbeta and 13 Jbeta primers. Sequenced by immunoSEQ multiplex PCR; TCRdb stores in-frame clones only, minus some. This table holds approximately 110,000 clones, approximately 84% found once. The sequencing input was PBMCs. Receptor source: a male donor in good health and CMV-seronegative.

Here the CDR3 reads CASRGLGQGEETQYF. The DNA for the CDR3 is TGTGCCAGCAGGGGTCTCGGACAGGGTGAGGAGACCCAGTACTTC. The gene calls are TRBV6-5 and TRBJ2-5; 8 bases are shared with TRBD1. Trimming at V came to 6 bases and at J to 5 bases, leaving 11 bases not matched to a gene. The germline V gene encodes CDR1 MNHEY and CDR2 SVGAGI. CDR3 size: 15 residues.

This chain joins TRBV4-2 and TRBJ1-2, with 7 bases matching TRBD1. Germline V lookup: CDR1 LGHNA, CDR2 YNFKEQ. This CDR3 is 13 amino acids long. The V segment lost 8 bases and the J segment 8 bases; nucleotides outside the gene matches: 11. CDR3 coding DNA: TGTGCCAGCGGTACAGAGGGGGCAGGGGGCTACACCTTC. It specifies CASGTEGAGGYTF.

The gene calls are TRBV18 and TRBJ2-1, with D perhaps matching TRBD2 (6 bases). The germline V and J ends were trimmed by 3 bases and 4 bases, with 13 bases remaining between them. CDR3 length equals 15 residues. Per the germline V gene, CDR1 is KGHSH and CDR2 is LQKENI. The CDR3 nucleotides read TGTGCCAGCTCACCCAGCGGGTCCCCATACAATGAGCAGTTCTTC. Its translation is CASSPSGSPYNEQFF.

The rearrangement joins TRBV29-1 to TRBJ2-1; TRBD2 matches at 8 bases. Germline V CDR1 and CDR2: SQVTM, ANQGSEA. This CDR3 spans 16 amino acids. V lost 7 bases to trimming and J lost 2 bases; unmatched junction nucleotides: 13. CDR3 in DNA: TGCAGCGGCACTGCACTAACTAGCGGAGCCTACAATGAGCAGTTCTTC. It yields the protein CSGTALTSGAYNEQFF.

The chain uses TRBV7-3 and TRBJ2-1; a weak D match, TRBD2 (6 bases). V was shortened by 5 bases and J by 0 bases, with 11 bases between the two germline ends. The germline CDR1 and CDR2 sequences are SGHTA and FQGTGA. The CDR3 runs to 15 residues. The CDR3: CASSPIADSYNEQFF. DNA of the CDR3: TGTGCCAGCAGCCCCATAGCGGACTCCTACAATGAGCAGTTCTTC.

This clone has more than one count but fewer than ten. The V and J genes are TRBV4-3 and TRBJ2-1, with TRBD2 matching over 8 bases. The CDR3 totals 16 residues. Trimming took 4 bases from V and 4 from J; bases not matched to a gene: 9. Germline V gives CDR1 LGHNA, CDR2 YSLEER. The CDR3 loop is CASSPRGTSLYNEQFF. The CDR3, as DNA: TGCGCCAGCAGCCCCCGCGGGACTAGTTTATACAATGAGCAGTTCTTC.

The CDR3 sequence is CASSVPGLAGDKEQFF. The CDR3 DNA reads as TGTGCCAGCAGCGTCCCGGGACTAGCGGGAGATAAAGAGCAGTTCTTC. The chain carries TRBV7-2 and TRBJ2-1; 14 bases agree with TRBD2. V was pared by 5 bases and J by 10 bases, with 10 bases of the junction left unmatched. The length of the CDR3 is 16 residues. Germline V gives CDR1 SGHTA, CDR2 FQGNSA.